Listed below are T cell receptor beta chains from one sample, sequenced in a study of cytomegalovirus exposure and HLA in healthy donors. Produced via immunoSEQ multiplex PCR; TCRdb's table is partial and in-frame only. This table has some 140,000 clones, roughly 77% appearing once. Sequenced input: PBMCs. The receptors were gathered from a female donor in good health and CMV-seronegative. Both conserved end residues are part of each CDR3. The order of the fields is D gene, V gene, J gene, clone size, CDR3 DNA, CDR3 protein. A D gene is named only where the DNA matches it firmly. Not every row has a clone size; where given, it reads once, few, many or a size class.

>TRBD1|TRBV7-2|TRBJ1-2|.
TGTGCCAGCAGCTTGGCAGGACAGGGACGGGGATATGGCTACACCTTC
CASSLAGQGRGYGYTF
>.|TRBV27|TRBJ2-3|.
TGTGCCAGCAGACGAGCGGGTAGTGGCACAGATACGCAGTATTTT
CASRRAGSGTDTQYF
>.|TRBV29-1|TRBJ1-1|.
TGCAGCGCCCACAGGGCCCCCAACACTGAAGCTTTCTTT
CSAHRAPNTEAFF
>.|TRBV10-3|TRBJ1-4|.
TGTGCCAGACTCCGGGAGTCTAATGAAAAACTGTTTTTT
CARLRESNEKLFF
>.|TRBV28|TRBJ2-7|once
TGTGCCCTACAGGGTAGTGGCGAGCAGTACTTC
CALQGSGEQYF
>TRBD1|TRBV2|TRBJ2-7|.
TGTGCCAGCAGTGGGGACAGCCGCGAGCAGTACTTC
CASSGDSREQYF
>TRBD1|TRBV7-7|TRBJ2-5|.
TGTGCTAGCAGCCCGGGACAGGGCTCGGGGGAGACCCAGTACTTC
CASSPGQGSGETQYF
>TRBD2|TRBV5-1|TRBJ2-1|.
TGCGCCAGCAGCTTCGGCGGGAGGGGGAATGAGCAGTTCTTC
CASSFGGRGNEQFF
>.|TRBV7-9|TRBJ1-1|.
TGTGCCAGCAGCTCTCTACAGGGTACCGGCACTGAAGCTTTCTTT
CASSSLQGTGTEAFF
>.|TRBV28|TRBJ2-3|.
TGTGCCAGCATCCGGTCGGGGGCAGATACGCAGTATTTT
CASIRSGADTQYF
>.|TRBV18|TRBJ1-3|few
TGTGCCAGCTCACCGGGACACCACTCTGGAAACACCATATATTTT
CASSPGHHSGNTIYF
>TRBD2|TRBV7-2|TRBJ2-7|.
TGTGCCAGCAGCTTATCTCCAGCGGGACCCTACGAGCAGTACTTC
CASSLSPAGPYEQYF
>.|TRBV7-2|TRBJ1-1|.
TGTGCCAGCAGCTTATATCCGGACAGCGAAGCTTTCTTT
CASSLYPDSEAFF
>.|TRBV7-9|TRBJ1-1|.
TGTGCCAGCAGCCCTAAAGGGGCCATGAACACTGAAGCTTTCTTT
CASSPKGAMNTEAFF
>.|TRBV5-1|TRBJ2-3|.
TGCGCCAGCTCTATTTTGGATACGCAGTATTTT
CASSILDTQYF
>.|TRBV27|TRBJ1-2|.
TGTGCCAGCAGTTTCCAACAGGGCTATGGCTACACCTTC
CASSFQQGYGYTF
>TRBD1|TRBV5-8|TRBJ2-4|.
TGTGCCAGCAGCTTCGACAGGGGGCAAGACATTCAGTACTTC
CASSFDRGQDIQYF
>.|TRBV28|TRBJ1-2|.
TGTGCCAGCATCCCTCTCGGGGGTTCTAATGGCTACACCTTC
CASIPLGGSNGYTF
>.|TRBV2|TRBJ1-1|few
TGTGCCAGCAGTTATGGTAGGGGGAGGAACACTGAAGCTTTCTTT
CASSYGRGRNTEAFF
>.|TRBV5-5|TRBJ2-7|.
TGTGCCAGCAGCCTTGGGGGCATATGGGCCTACGAGCAGTACTTC
CASSLGGIWAYEQYF
>TRBD1|TRBV6-5|TRBJ2-3|.
TGTGCCAGCAGTCAAGGGGGCAGAGATACGCAGTATTTT
CASSQGGRDTQYF
>TRBD2|TRBV7-2|TRBJ2-7|.
TGTGCCAGCAGCCCAGAGGGGACTAGCGGCGTCTACGAGCAGTACTTC
CASSPEGTSGVYEQYF
>TRBD1|TRBV11-2|TRBJ1-5|.
TGTGCCAGCAGCTTAGGTGCAGGGGGCCCCCAGCCCCAGCATTTT
CASSLGAGGPQPQHF
>.|TRBV15|TRBJ2-1|.
TGTGCCACCAGCTTCAGGGGTGGTGGCAATGAGCAGTTCTTC
CATSFRGGGNEQFF
>TRBD2|TRBV18|TRBJ2-1|.
TGTGCCAGCTCACCTTGGACTAGCGGGGGATACAATGAGCAGTTCTTC
CASSPWTSGGYNEQFF
>TRBD2|TRBV27|TRBJ2-3|.
TGTGCCAGCAGAGCGGCACTAGCGGGCACAGATACGCAGTATTTT
CASRAALAGTDTQYF
>TRBD2|TRBV5-4|TRBJ2-7|.
TGTGCCAGCAGCTTGGCAGGGACTACTTACGAGCAGTACTTC
CASSLAGTTYEQYF
>.|TRBV9|TRBJ2-5|once
TGTGCCAGCAGCGTACGGCTAGCATCGGGGCAAGAGACCCAGTACTTC
CASSVRLASGQETQYF
>.|TRBV2|TRBJ2-7|.
TGTGCCAGCTGTTCAGGCCGCTACGGGCAGTACTTC
CASCSGRYGQYF
>TRBD2|TRBV18|TRBJ2-1|.
TGTGCCAGCTCACCTGGACTAGCGTCGGGCAATGAGCAGTTCTTC
CASSPGLASGNEQFF
>TRBD1|TRBV5-4|TRBJ1-6|.
TGTGCCAGCAGCTTGTCAGGGGGGAAGAGGGATTCACCCCTCCACTTT
CASSLSGGKRDSPLHF
>.|TRBV29-1|TRBJ1-1|.
TGCAGCGTTGGGGGGGTCACAGCTAGTGAAGCTTTCTTT
CSVGGVTASEAFF
>TRBD1|TRBV4-3|TRBJ1-2|.
TGCGCCAGCAGCCAAGATGAGACAGGGATCCCAAACTATGGCTACACCTTC
CASSQDETGIPNYGYTF
>.|TRBV14|TRBJ1-1|.
TGTGCCAGCAGCCAAGCCCACAGGAACACTGAAGCTTTCTTT
CASSQAHRNTEAFF
>TRBD2|TRBV7-8|TRBJ2-2|.
TGTGCCAGCAGCCCGAGCGGGGGGATAAACACCGGGGAGCTGTTTTTT
CASSPSGGINTGELFF
>TRBD2|TRBV9|TRBJ2-1|.
TGTGCCAGCAGCGCCCTGCTAGCGGGAGGAGCCGATGAGCAGTTCTTC
CASSALLAGGADEQFF
>.|TRBV5-4|TRBJ1-2|.
TGTGCCAGCACATTCCATGACAGGAGATTCTATGGCTACACCTTC
CASTFHDRRFYGYTF
>.|TRBV15|TRBJ1-3|once
TGTGCCACCAGCAGACAGGGTTACTCTGGAAACACCATATATTTT
CATSRQGYSGNTIYF
>.|TRBV4-3|TRBJ1-1|.
TGCGCCAGCAGCCAAGTAGGAGGAGTCACTGAAGCTTTCTTT
CASSQVGGVTEAFF
>TRBD2|TRBV5-1|TRBJ2-1|.
TGCGCCAGCAGCTCGAGACTAGCCACGAATGAGCAGTTCTTC
CASSSRLATNEQFF
>.|TRBV28|TRBJ2-7|few
TGTGCCAGCAGTTTTCTGACGGGAGGCCAGGGGGAGCAGTACTTC
CASSFLTGGQGEQYF
>TRBD1|TRBV6-5|TRBJ1-1|.
TGTGCCAGCAGCCCTCGGGACAGCCTTAACACTGAAGCTTTCTTT
CASSPRDSLNTEAFF
>.|TRBV30|TRBJ1-5|.
TGTGCCTGGAGTCGGGGAGTCAATCAGCCCCAGCATTTT
CAWSRGVNQPQHF
>.|TRBV15|TRBJ1-5|few
TGTGCCACCAGCAGAGCGGGTATATATCGTCAGCCCCAGCATTTT
CATSRAGIYRQPQHF
>.|TRBV10-3|TRBJ2-7|.
TGTGCCATCAGTGGTGGGGCCCTCCTGACAGGTCCCTACGAGCAGTACTTC
CAISGGALLTGPYEQYF
>TRBD2|TRBV5-4|TRBJ2-1|.
TGTGCCAGCAGCTTGACTAGCGGGGTGGGTGAGCAGTTCTTC
CASSLTSGVGEQFF